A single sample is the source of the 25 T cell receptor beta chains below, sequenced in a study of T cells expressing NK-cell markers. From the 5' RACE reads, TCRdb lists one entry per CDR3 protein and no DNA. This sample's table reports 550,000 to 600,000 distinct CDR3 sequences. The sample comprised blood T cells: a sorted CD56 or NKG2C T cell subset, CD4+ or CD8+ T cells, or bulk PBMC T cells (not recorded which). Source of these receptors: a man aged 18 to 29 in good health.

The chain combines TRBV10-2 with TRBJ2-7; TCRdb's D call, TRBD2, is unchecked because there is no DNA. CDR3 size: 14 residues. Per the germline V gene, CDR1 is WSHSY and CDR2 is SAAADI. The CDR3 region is CASSGTSATYEQYF.

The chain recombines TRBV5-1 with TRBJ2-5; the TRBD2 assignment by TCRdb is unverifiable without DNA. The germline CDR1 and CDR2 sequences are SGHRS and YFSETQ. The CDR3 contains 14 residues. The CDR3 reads CASSPSGDQETQYF.

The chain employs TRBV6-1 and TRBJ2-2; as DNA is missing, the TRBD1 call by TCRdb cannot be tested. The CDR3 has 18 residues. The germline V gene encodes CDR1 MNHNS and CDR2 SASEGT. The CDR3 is CASSEGQLLEYGSGELFF.

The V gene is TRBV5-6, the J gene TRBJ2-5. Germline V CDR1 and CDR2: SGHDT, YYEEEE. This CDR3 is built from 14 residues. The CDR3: CASSSTVSQETQYF.

The CDR3 reads CSVEARTSGRLTGELFF. The rearrangement links TRBV29-1 to TRBJ2-2; TCRdb picks TRBD2, but there is no DNA to check that call. Per the germline V gene, CDR1 is SQVTM and CDR2 is ANQGSEA. The CDR3 spans 17 residues.

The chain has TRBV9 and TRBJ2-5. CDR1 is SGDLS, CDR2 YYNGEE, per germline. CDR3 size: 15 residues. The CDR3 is CASSVVGGDQETQYF.

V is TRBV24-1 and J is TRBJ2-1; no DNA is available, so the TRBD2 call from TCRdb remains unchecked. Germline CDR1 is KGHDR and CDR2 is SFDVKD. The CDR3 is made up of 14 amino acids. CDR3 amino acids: CATSPGLGHNEQFF.

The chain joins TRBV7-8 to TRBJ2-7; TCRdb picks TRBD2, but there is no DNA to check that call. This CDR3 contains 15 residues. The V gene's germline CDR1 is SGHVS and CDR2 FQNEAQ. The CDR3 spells CASSFGLAVTYEQYF.

This CDR3 is CASSSRTGSRNSPLHF. The chain couples TRBV4-3 to TRBJ1-6. Germline V gene data show CDR1 as LGHNA and CDR2 as YSLEER. This CDR3 is built from 16 residues.

The CDR3 spells CASSYSRVQETQYF. The rearrangement uses TRBV6-2 or TRBV6-3 and TRBJ2-5. Germline CDR1 reads MNHEY; CDR2 reads SVGEGT. CDR3 length: 14 amino acids.

The CDR3 is CAISGAGGDETQYF. The chain employs TRBV10-3 and TRBJ2-5; the TRBD2 assignment by TCRdb is unverifiable without DNA. Germline lookup yields CDR1 ENHRY and CDR2 SYGVKD. This CDR3 contains 14 residues.

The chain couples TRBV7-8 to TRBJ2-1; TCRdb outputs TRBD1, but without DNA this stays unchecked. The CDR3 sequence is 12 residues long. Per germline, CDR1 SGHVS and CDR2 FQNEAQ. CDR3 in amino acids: CASSFSGTEQFF.

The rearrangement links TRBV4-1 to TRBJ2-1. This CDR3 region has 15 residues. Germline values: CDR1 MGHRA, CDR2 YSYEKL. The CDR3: CASSPASREGDEQFF.

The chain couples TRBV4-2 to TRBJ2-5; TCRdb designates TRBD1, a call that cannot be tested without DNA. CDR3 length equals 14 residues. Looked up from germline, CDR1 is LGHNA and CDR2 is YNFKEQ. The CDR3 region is CASNSPGVGETQYF.

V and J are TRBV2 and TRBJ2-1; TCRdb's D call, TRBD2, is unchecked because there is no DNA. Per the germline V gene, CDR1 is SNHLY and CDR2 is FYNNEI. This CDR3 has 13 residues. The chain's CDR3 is CATGLADYNEQFF.

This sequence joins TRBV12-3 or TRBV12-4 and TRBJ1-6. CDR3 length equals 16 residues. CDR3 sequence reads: CASKETVGSYNSPLHF.

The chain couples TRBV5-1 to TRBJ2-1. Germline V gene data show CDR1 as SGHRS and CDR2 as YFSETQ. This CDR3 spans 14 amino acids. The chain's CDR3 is CASSLDRIMDEQFF.

The CDR3 loop is CASSLSSGIAYEQYF. J is TRBJ2-7 and V is TRBV27; without DNA, the TCRdb call of TRBD2 cannot be checked. The CDR3 is 15 amino acids. The germline V gene has CDR1 MNHEY and CDR2 SMNVEV (reference sequence).

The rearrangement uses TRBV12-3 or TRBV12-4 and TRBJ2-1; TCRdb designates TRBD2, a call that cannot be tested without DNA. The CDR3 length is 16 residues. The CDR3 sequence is CASSFVGGRRGNEQFF.

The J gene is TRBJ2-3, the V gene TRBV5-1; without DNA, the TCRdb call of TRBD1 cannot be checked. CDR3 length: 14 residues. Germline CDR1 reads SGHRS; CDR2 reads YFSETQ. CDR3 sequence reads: CASSQEPRADTQYF. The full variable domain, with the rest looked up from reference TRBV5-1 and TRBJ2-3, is KAGVTQTPRYLIKTRGQQVTLSCSPISGHRSVSWYQQTPGQGLQFLFEYFSETQRNKGNFPGRFSGRQFSNSRSEMNVSTLELGDSALYLCASSQEPRADTQYFGPGTRLTVL.

The CDR3 sequence: CASSPRSSGRDEQFF. The chain joins TRBV5-6 to TRBJ2-1; absent DNA, TCRdb's TRBD2 call cannot be checked. This CDR3 is built from 15 residues. Germline CDR1 and CDR2: SGHDT and YYEEEE.

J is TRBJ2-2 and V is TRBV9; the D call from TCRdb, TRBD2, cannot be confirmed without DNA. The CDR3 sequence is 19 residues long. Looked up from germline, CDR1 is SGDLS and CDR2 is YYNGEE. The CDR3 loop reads CASSDWTSGRILNTGELFF.

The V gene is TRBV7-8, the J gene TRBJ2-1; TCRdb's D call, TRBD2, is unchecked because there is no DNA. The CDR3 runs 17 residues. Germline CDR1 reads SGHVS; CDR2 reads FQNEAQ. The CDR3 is CASSERGGLAGENEQFF.

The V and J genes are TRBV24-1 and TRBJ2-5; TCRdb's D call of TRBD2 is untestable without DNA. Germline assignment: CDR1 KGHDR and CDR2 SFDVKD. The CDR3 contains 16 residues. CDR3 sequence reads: CATSDNPGRDQETQYF.

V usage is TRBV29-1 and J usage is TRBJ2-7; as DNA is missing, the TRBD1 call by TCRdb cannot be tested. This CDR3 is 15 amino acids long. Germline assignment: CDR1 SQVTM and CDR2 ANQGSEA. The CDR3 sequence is CSVEDPTGFTYEQYF.